This entry features one T cell receptor (beta chain) sequence. Its antigen is still unknown. Authors' processing steps: Junction-only immunoSEQ data arrived without quality scores, meaning filtering differed. The repertoire was sequenced with immunoSEQ multiplex PCR; TCRdb's copy has only in-frame clones and lacks some. The V and J calls and clone size come from that table; D and trimming were worked out from the DNA. The data show roughly 2.1 million clones, 93% seen once. These data are taken from a study of shared clonotypes between healthy human individuals. The overall study: Donors were a couple of women and three men aged 18 to 49.

The CDR3 is 13 residues long. V lost 4 bases and J 10 bases, leaving 17 bases between the germline ends. Germline assignment: CDR1 SGDLS and CDR2 YYNGEE. Study outcomes and limitations: Sorted-subset sequencing was shown by rarefaction to be incomplete despite large depth.

Naivety among CD8 cells was defined by CD45RO negativity and positive CCR7 selection, thereby excluding terminally differentiated effector memory CD45RA+ cells. Healthy and HIV-negative, the adult donors had no recent acute infections or vaccinations. This clonotype was obtained from a man in his late teens or twenties in good health. Some clones in this sample may be carry-over from other donors' samples. This chain uses TRBV9 with TRBJ1-2; D is ambiguous. Sequencing was carried out using naive CD8+ T cells from PBMCs. The CDR3 protein is CASSPRGPGNYTF. In DNA, the CDR3 is TGTGCCAGCAGCCCCCGAGGTCCGGGAAACTACACCTTC. The full variable domain, in which reference TRBV9 and TRBJ1-2 provide the parts outside the CDR3, is DSGVTQTPKHLITATGQRVTLRCSPRSGDLSVYWYQQSLDQGLQFLIQYYNGEERAKGNILERFSAQQFPDLHSELNLSSLELGDSALYFCASSPRGPGNYTFGSGTRLTVV.